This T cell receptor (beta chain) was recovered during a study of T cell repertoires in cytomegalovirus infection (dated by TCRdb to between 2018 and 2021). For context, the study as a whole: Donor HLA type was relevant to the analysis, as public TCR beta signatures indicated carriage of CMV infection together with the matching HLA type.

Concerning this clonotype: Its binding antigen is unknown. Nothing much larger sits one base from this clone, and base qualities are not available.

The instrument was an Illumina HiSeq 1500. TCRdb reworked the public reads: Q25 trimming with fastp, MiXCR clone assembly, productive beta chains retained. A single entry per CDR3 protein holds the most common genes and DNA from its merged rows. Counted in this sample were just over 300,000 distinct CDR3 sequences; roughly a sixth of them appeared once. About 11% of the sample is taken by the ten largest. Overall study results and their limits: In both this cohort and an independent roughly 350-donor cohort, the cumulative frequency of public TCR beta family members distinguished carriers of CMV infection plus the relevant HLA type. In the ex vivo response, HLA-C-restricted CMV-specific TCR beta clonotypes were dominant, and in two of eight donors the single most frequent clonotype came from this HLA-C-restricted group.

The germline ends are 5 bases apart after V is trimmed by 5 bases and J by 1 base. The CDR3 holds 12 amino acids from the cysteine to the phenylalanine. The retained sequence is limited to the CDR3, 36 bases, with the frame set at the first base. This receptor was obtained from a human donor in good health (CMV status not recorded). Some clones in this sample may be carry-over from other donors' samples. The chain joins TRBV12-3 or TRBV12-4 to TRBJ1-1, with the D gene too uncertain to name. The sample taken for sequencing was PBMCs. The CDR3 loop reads CASSNWNTEAFF. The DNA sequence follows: TGTGCCAGCAGTAATTGGAACACTGAAGCTTTCTTT.